This T cell receptor (beta chain) emerged from a study of blood T cell repertoires in COVID-19. Looking at the study overall: T cells, B-cell-depleted T cells, or PBMCs provided the cDNA or gDNA that served as material.

Sequenced by immunoSEQ multiplex PCR; TCRdb stores in-frame clones only, minus some. The sample lists hundreds of thousands of clones; around nine tenths were seen once. Symptom resolution, clearance, or two negative PCRs marked donors in Cohort 3 as recovered. Germline lookup yields CDR1 SGDLS and CDR2 YYNGEE. Trimming shortened V by 4 bases and J by 4 bases, and 18 bases separated the two germline ends. The CDR3 covers 16 residues. Sequenced input: PBMCs or T cells enriched from blood (not recorded which). The chain has TRBV9 and TRBJ2-1, with TRBD2 as a possible D gene (6 bases). The sequence derives from a man in his 60s who had recovered from COVID-19. DNA of the CDR3: TGTGCCAGCAGCTCCTCCGGGGGTCTGATTTACAATGAGCAGTTCTTC. Translated: CASSSSGGLIYNEQFF. Complete variable domain (other parts from reference TRBV9 and TRBJ2-1): DSGVTQTPKHLITATGQRVTLRCSPRSGDLSVYWYQQSLDQGLQFLIQYYNGEERAKGNILERFSAQQFPDLHSELNLSSLELGDSALYFCASSSSGGLIYNEQFFGPGTRLTVL.